This T cell receptor (beta chain) was retrieved from a study of blood T cell repertoires in COVID-19. As processed by the authors: For nucleated cells, counts were estimated from reference gene primer amplification. TCRdb keeps only in-frame clones here, not all; method: immunoSEQ multiplex PCR. V and J calls and clone size are those listed in that table; D and trimming were worked out from the DNA. The sample holds under 60,000 clones, approximately 88% seen once. V shed 5 bases and J shed 5 bases, with 15 bases lying between them. The germline V gene has CDR1 SGHTA and CDR2 FQGNSA. The CDR3 covers 14 residues. This clone was counted once. This CDR3 is also generated by other DNA sequences in the sample.

Sequencing was performed on peripheral blood. The rearrangement uses TRBV7-2 and TRBJ2-5, with a weak D call TRBD2 (6 bases). The clonotype originates from a young man with COVID-19, enrolled during active disease. The CDR3 DNA reads as TGTGCCAGCAGCACGACTGGGACTCGGGAGACCCAGTACTTC. Amino acids: CASSTTGTRETQYF.